This T cell receptor (beta chain) stems from a study of blood T cell repertoires in COVID-19. The germline CDR1 and CDR2 sequences are KGHSH and LQKENI. Trimming removed 2 bases from V and 10 bases from J, with 20 bases in between. The CDR3 consists of 15 residues. Clones were sequenced by immunoSEQ multiplex PCR, and TCRdb holds only the in-frame ones, with some missing. Among 35,000 to 45,000 clones listed, 70% to 90% were seen once. Sequenced input: peripheral blood. This clonotype originated in a middle-aged man with active COVID-19. The gene calls are TRBV18 and TRBJ1-1; D is possibly TRBD1 (5 bases). The CDR3 is CASSPMNSDGGGAFF. In nucleotides, the CDR3 is TGTGCCAGCTCACCAATGAACTCCGACGGGGGGGGAGCTTTCTTT.